This T cell receptor (beta chain) is drawn from a study of Graves' ophthalmopathy and Graves' hyperthyroidism listed by TCRdb under 2018. For context, the study as a whole: Peripheral blood samples were taken at the time of initial diagnosis, before any treatment was given. TCR beta repertoire signatures were used to distinguish Graves' ophthalmopathy from Graves' hyperthyroidism and to predict progression to ophthalmopathy. In total, approximately 130 blood samples were TCR-sequenced: approximately 42 ophthalmopathy, some 75 hyperthyroidism and approximately 17 hyperthyroidism-to-ophthalmopathy patients. To explore V-J signatures that distinguish ophthalmopathy from hyperthyroidism, a discovery set of under 110 patients was enrolled, made up of approximately 45 with ophthalmopathy and under 65 with stable hyperthyroidism. An independent validation cohort was composed of around 19 hyperthyroidism patients and around 16 patients who later progressed from hyperthyroidism to ophthalmopathy. T-cell repertoires of thyroid tissue and blood were compared in 5 or 6 hyperthyroidism patients. Following sample collection, hyperthyroidism patients were given methimazole at a starting dose of 30 mg daily, and ophthalmopathy patients were given high-dose intravenous methylprednisolone. For training and testing, the 110 or so patients in the discovery cohort were randomly divided in a 7:3 ratio.

This clonotype was observed many times. It lacks a known antigen. Nothing much larger sits one base from this clone, and base qualities are not available. What the study reported, not specific to this receptor: In validation, the model predicted ophthalmopathy progression with over 60% sensitivity and about 77% specificity; roughly 12 predicted patients were CT-confirmed with GO in a median of roughly 6.8 months. In cross-validation, the 13-signature model distinguished ophthalmopathy from stable hyperthyroidism with approximately 88% sensitivity and 81.08% specificity, and in the test set the corresponding values were around 80% and 75%. Among expanded thyroid clonotypes with frequency above 0.001, most also showed up in blood, which suggests that blood repertoires may reflect the thyroid immune response. Sample size was not statistically predetermined, and group allocation was not concealed from the investigators.

The CDR3 sequence holds 16 residues, the cysteine and phenylalanine included. The retained sequence is limited to the CDR3, 48 bases, with the frame set at the first base. Unmatched junction bases come to 12, with V trimmed by 7 bases and J by 5 bases. The CDR1 and CDR2 encoded by the germline V gene (reference sequence) are LNHDA and SQIVND. TCR beta CDR3 regions were amplified from RNA transcripts for repertoire sequencing. The first round of RT-PCR was done with HTBI primers and the Qiagen OneStep RT-PCR kit, and was followed by a second round of multiplex PCR, then size selection and purification. Libraries were sequenced on an Illumina HiSeq2000 using paired-end 100 bp reads. As for the original processing: SOAPnuke was used for read processing, and reads with adapters, uncalled bases, a mean Phred below 15, or no exact constant-primer or identifier match were discarded. COPE v1.2.5 was used to merge the high-quality paired reads. Clonotypes were defined as unique nucleotide sequences and were aligned to IMGT TRB V, D and J references using MiTCR v1.1. Only V-J combinations with frequency above 0.0001 were analysed, covering around 99% of repertoires. For each V-J combination, a TCR clonal expansion and chaos score was defined as F50 clonal expansion divided by the chaos observed in the TCRdist matrix. Welch's t-statistics and random forest were used to reduce the features to roughly 14 V-J combinations, which were then used as input to a naive Bayes classifier. Thyroid-blood repertoire similarity was quantified with the Morisita-Horn index. TCRdb took the public reads, trimmed them with fastp at Q25, ran MiXCR for clone calling and kept in-frame beta chains. Rows are combined by CDR3 protein, so each entry shows the most common genes and DNA. The V and J calls were not made by the authors but by TCRdb's processing. The sample table contains about 400,000 distinct CDR3 sequences; only one count was recorded for around 19% of them. 1.5% to 2% of the sample goes to the ten largest clones.

Patients with ophthalmopathy had moderately to severely active disease, with a Clinical Activity Score of 3 or more, a NOSPECS grade of 4 or more, and a disease duration of less than 3 months. Anyone with other autoimmune diseases, uncontrolled infections, pregnancy or lactation was excluded from the study. Diagnosis was based on clinical symptoms, serum thyroxine, TRAb, thyroid ultrasound and orbital computed tomography. Using Ficoll-Paque density gradient centrifugation, PBMCs were isolated from 9.5 to 10 ml of fresh peripheral blood. Total RNA was extracted using Trizol reagent, and RNA quality was checked on an Agilent 2100 Bioanalyzer.

The chain links TRBV19 with TRBJ1-5, with 9 bases matching TRBD1. The sample consisted of peripheral blood. This sequence originates from a young woman with Graves' ophthalmopathy. Donor details come from another sample of the same person, matched by shared clones. For the CDR3, the sequence is CASNLLGTGTYQPQHF. DNA sequence: TGTGCCAGTAACTTGCTTGGGACAGGGACCTATCAGCCCCAGCATTTT.